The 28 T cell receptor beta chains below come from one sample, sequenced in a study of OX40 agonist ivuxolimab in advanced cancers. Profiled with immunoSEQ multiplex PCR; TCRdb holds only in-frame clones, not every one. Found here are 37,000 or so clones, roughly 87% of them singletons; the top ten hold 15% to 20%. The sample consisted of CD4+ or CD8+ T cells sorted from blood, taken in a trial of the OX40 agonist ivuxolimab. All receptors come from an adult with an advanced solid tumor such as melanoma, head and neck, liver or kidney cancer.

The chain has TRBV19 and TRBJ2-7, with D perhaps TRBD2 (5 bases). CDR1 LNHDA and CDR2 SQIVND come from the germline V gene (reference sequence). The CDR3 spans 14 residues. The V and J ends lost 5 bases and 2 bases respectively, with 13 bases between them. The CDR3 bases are TGTGCCAGTAGTTCATTCTCGGGGACCTACGAGCAGTACTTC. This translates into CASSSFSGTYEQYF.

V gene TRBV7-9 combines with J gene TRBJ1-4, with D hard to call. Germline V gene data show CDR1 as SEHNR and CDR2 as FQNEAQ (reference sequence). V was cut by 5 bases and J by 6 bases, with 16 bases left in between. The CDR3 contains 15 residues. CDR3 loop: CASSPRRRKDEKLFF. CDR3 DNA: TGTGCCAGCAGCCCCCGACGACGTAAGGATGAAAAACTGTTTTTT.

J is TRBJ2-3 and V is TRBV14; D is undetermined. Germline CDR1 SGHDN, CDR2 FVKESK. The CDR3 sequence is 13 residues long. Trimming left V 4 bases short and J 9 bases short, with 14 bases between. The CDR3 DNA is TGTGCCAGCAGCCCGGACCAGCTAGACACGCAGTATTTT. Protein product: CASSPDQLDTQYF.

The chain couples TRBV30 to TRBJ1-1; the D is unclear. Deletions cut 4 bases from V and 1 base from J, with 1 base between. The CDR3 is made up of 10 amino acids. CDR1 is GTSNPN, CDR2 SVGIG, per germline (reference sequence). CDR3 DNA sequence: TGTGCCTGGAAGAACACTGAAGCTTTCTTT. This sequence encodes CAWKNTEAFF.

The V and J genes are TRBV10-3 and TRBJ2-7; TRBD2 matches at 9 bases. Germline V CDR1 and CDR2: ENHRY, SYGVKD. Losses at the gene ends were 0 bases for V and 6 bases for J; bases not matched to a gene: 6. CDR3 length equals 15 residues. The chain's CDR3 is CAISESRTSVSEQYF. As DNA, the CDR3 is TGTGCCATCAGTGAGTCCAGGACTAGCGTTAGCGAGCAGTACTTC.

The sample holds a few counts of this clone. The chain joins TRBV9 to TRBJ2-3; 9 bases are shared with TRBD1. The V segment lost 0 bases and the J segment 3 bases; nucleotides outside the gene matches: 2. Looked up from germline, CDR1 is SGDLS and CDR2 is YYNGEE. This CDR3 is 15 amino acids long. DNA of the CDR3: TGTGCCAGCAGCGTAGAAGGGACAGGGACAGATACGCAGTATTTT. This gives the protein CASSVEGTGTDTQYF.

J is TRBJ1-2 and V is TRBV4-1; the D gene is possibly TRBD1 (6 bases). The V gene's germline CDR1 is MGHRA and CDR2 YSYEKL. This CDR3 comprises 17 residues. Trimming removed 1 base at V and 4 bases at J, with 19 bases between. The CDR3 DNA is TGCGCCAGCAGCCAAGCCGACTCGGGGGCGGTTAGCTATGGCTACACCTTC. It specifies CASSQADSGAVSYGYTF.

The CDR3 bases are TGCGCCAGCAGCCAACGGCAGACCAACTACGAGCAGTACTTC. Its translation: CASSQRQTNYEQYF. The V gene is TRBV4-3, the J gene TRBJ2-7; D not resolved. Germline V gene lookup returns CDR1 LGHNA and CDR2 YSLEER. V was shortened by 2 bases and J by 3 bases, with 11 bases between the two germline ends. CDR3 length: 14 residues.

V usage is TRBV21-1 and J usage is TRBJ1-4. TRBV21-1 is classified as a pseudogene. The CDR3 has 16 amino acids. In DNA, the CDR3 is TGTGCCAGCAGCAAAGGCTTGGGGTATAAGAATGAAAAACTGTTTTTT. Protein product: CASSKGLGYKNEKLFF.

As DNA, the CDR3 is TGTGCCAGCAGCTTACCAGCTTTCTTT. It encodes CASSLPAFF. This rearrangement joins TRBV7-9 to TRBJ1-1; D gene ambiguous. With 2 bases removed from V and 10 bases from J, the gap between germline ends came to 2 bases. Per germline, CDR1 SEHNR and CDR2 FQNEAQ (reference sequence). There are 9 residues in the CDR3.

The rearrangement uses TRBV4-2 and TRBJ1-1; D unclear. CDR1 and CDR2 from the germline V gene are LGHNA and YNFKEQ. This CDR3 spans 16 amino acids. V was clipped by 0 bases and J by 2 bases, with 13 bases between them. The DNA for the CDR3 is TGTGCCAGCAGCCAAGAAGAAATGGGGATAAACACTGAAGCTTTCTTT. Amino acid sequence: CASSQEEMGINTEAFF.

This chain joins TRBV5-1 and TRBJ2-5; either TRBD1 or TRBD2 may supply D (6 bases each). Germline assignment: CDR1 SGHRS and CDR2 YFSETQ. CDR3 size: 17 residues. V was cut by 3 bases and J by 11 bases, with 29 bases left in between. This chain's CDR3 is CASSWREGQGRSEEQYF. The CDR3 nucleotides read TGCGCCAGCAGCTGGAGGGAAGGGCAGGGGAGGTCGGAGGAGCAGTACTTC. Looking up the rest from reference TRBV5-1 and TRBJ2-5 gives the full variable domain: KAGVTQTPRYLIKTRGQQVTLSCSPISGHRSVSWYQQTPGQGLQFLFEYFSETQRNKGNFPGRFSGRQFSNSRSEMNVSTLELGDSALYLCASSWREGQGRSEEQYFGPGTRLLVL.

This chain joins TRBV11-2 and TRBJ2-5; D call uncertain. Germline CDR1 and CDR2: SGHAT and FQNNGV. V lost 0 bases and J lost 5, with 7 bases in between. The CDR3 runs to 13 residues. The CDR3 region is CASSLDLEETQYF. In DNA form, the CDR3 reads TGTGCCAGCAGCTTAGACCTCGAGGAGACCCAGTACTTC.

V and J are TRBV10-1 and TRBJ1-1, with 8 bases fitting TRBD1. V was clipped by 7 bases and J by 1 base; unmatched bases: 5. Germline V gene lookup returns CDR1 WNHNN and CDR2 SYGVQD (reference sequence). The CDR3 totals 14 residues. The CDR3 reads CASTDGQGNTEAFF. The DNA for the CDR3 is TGCGCCAGCACCGATGGACAGGGGAACACTGAAGCTTTCTTT.

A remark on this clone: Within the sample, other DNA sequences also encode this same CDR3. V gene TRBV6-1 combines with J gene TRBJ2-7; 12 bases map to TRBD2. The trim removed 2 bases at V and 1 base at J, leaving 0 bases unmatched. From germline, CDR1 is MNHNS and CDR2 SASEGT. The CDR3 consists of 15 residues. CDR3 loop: CASSELAGGSYEQYF. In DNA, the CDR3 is TGTGCCAGCAGTGAACTAGCGGGGGGGTCCTACGAGCAGTACTTC.

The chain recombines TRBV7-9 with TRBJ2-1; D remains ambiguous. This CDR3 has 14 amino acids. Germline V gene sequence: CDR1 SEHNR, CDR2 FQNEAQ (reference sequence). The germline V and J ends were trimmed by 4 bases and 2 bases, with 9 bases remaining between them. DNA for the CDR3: TGTGCCAGCAGCTCCCACCAGGCCTACAATGAGCAGTTCTTC. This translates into CASSSHQAYNEQFF.

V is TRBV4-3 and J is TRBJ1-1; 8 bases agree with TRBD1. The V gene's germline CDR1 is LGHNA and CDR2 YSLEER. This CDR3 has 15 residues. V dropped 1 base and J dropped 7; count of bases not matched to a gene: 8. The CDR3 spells CASSQVPGGFIEAFF. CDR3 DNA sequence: TGCGCCAGCAGCCAAGTCCCAGGGGGCTTTATTGAAGCTTTCTTT.

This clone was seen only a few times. CDR3 sequence (DNA): TGTGCCAGCAGCCAAGATCTGGGCCCGAACACTGAAGCTTTCTTT. The encoded protein is CASSQDLGPNTEAFF. V gene TRBV4-2 combines with J gene TRBJ1-1; D is unclear. CDR3 length: 15 residues. V was shortened by 0 bases and J by 1 base, with 9 bases between the two germline ends. Germline CDR1 reads LGHNA; CDR2 reads YNFKEQ.

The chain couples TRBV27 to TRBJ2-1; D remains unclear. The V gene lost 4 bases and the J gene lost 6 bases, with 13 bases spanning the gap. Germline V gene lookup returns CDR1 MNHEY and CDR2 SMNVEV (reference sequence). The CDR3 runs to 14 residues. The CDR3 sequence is CASSSFAPGNEQFF. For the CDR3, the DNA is TGTGCCAGCAGTTCGTTCGCCCCGGGCAATGAGCAGTTCTTC.

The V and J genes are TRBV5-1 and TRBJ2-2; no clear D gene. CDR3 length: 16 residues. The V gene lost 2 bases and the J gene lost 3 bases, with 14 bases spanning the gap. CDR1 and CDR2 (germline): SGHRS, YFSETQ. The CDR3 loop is CASSFLGKVDTGELFF. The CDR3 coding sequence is TGCGCCAGCAGCTTCCTTGGGAAGGTAGACACCGGGGAGCTGTTTTTT.

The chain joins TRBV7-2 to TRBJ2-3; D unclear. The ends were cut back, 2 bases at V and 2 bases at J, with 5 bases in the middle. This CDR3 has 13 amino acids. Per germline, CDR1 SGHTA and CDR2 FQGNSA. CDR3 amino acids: CASSLTTTDTQYF. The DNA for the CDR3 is TGTGCCAGCAGCTTAACTACCACAGATACGCAGTATTTT.

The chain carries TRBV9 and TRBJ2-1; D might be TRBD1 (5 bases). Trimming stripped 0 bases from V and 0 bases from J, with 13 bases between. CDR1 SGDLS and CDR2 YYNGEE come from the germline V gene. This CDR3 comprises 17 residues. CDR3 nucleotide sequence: TGTGCCAGCAGCGTAGAGGGGCAGCCGAGCTCCTACAATGAGCAGTTCTTC. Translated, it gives CASSVEGQPSSYNEQFF.

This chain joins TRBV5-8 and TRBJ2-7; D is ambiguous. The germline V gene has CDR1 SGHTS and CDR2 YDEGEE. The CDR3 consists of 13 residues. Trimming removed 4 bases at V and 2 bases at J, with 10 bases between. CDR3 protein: CASSAGFTYEQYF. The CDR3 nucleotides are TGTGCCAGCAGCGCCGGGTTCACCTACGAGCAGTACTTC.

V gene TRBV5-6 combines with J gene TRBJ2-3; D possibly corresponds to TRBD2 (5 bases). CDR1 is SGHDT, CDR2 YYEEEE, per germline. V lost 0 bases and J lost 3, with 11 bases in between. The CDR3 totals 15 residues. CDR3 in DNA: TGTGCCAGCAGCTTGGTCCACGGGGTAACAGATACGCAGTATTTT. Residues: CASSLVHGVTDTQYF.

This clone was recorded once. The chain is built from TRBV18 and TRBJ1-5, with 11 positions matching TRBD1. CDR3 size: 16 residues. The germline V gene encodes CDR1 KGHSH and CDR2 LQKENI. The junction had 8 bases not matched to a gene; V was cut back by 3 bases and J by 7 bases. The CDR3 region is CASSPPGQGAGQPQHF. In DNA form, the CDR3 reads TGTGCCAGCTCACCGCCAGGACAGGGGGCCGGACAGCCCCAGCATTTT.

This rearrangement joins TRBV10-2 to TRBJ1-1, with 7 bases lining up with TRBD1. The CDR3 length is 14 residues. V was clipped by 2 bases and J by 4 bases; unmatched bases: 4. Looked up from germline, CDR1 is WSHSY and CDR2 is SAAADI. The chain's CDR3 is CASSEEDRATEAFF. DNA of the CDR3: TGCGCCAGCAGTGAGGAAGACAGGGCCACTGAAGCTTTCTTT.

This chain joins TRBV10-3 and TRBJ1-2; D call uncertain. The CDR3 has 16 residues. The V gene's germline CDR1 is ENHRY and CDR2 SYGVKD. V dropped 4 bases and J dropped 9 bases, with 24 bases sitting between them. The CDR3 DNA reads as TGTGCCATCAGTGGGCCGGGCGCCGGAGACATATATCGCTACACCTTC. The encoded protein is CAISGPGAGDIYRYTF.

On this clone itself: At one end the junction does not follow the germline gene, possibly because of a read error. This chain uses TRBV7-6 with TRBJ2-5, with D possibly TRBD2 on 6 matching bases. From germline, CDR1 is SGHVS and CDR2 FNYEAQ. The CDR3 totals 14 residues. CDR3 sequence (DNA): TGTACCAGCACCGGAGGGACGCAATGGGAGACCCAGTACTTC. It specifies CTSTGGTQWETQYF.